The entry below describes one T cell receptor (beta chain). This sample stems from a study of human T cells and chemical hapten exposure. Study at large: Patients, largely female, had alopecia areata, totalis or universalis. Slight volume differences across pooled libraries mainly accounted for varying per-sample TCR yields.

Regarding time point: patch test 1, 2 weeks after DPC sensitization. The treatment was: therapeutic diphenylcyclopropenone sensitization with weekly scalp DPC. Blood was drawn before each patch test was applied. Via MiXCR, TCRdb re-called the RACE reads, giving one row per CDR3 protein. The sample holds around 71,000 distinct CDR3 sequences, approximately 9.8% seen once. This material consisted of whole blood, taken in connection with sensitization to the hapten diphenylcyclopropenone (DPC). This TCR was recovered from a woman aged 40 to 50 with alopecia areata. Some clones in this sample may be carry-over from other donors' samples.

Here the CDR3 DNA reads TGTGCCACCAGCAGAGAGCTGCTACAGGGGGCTTTGAGCACAGATACGCAGTATTTT. It is translated as CATSRELLQGALSTDTQYF. The V and J genes are TRBV15 and TRBJ2-3; 9 bases are a match to TRBD1. V gave up 0 bases and J gave up 0 bases; unmatched junction bases: 10. CDR3 length equals 19 residues. Germline loops: CDR1 LNHNV, CDR2 YYDKDF (reference sequence). The whole variable domain, remainder taken from reference TRBV15 and TRBJ2-3, is DAMVIQNPRYQVTQFGKPVTLSCSQTLNHNVMYWYQQKSSQAPKLLFHYYDKDFNNEADTPDNFQSRRPNTSFCFLDIRSPGLGDTAMYLCATSRELLQGALSTDTQYFGPGTRLTVL.